What follows are 32 T cell receptor beta chains derived from one specimen sequenced in a study of T cells in Graves' hyperthyroidism and ophthalmopathy. RNA transcripts gave rise to amplified TCR beta CDR3 regions. HTBI primers drove first-round RT-PCR of the TCR CDR3. MiXCR was run by TCRdb on the multiplex PCR reads, yielding one entry per CDR3 protein. The profile shows 730,000 or so distinct CDR3 sequences, about 17% of them singletons. The specimen was blood. The receptors stem from a woman aged 50 to 60 with Graves' hyperthyroidism that later progressed to Graves' ophthalmopathy.

The rearrangement uses TRBV12-3 or TRBV12-4 and TRBJ2-3; 9 nucleotides align to TRBD1. The trim removed 6 bases at V and 5 bases at J, leaving 12 bases unmatched. The CDR3 extends over 16 amino acids. In DNA, the CDR3 is TGTGCCAGCAGACATAGCACGGGACAGGGCAAAGATACGCAGTATTTT. It codes for CASRHSTGQGKDTQYF.

The chain is built from TRBV5-6 and TRBJ1-1; the D is unclear. The CDR3 has 17 residues. The germline CDR1 and CDR2 sequences are SGHDT and YYEEEE. V lost 4 bases, J lost 1 base, and 20 bases lay in between. CDR3 DNA: TGTGCCAGCAGCCTCGAAACACCTTGGGCACCGAACACTGAAGCTTTCTTT. It codes for CASSLETPWAPNTEAFF.

The chain employs TRBV5-6 and TRBJ1-2; TRBD1 aligns across 8 bases. The length of the CDR3 is 16 residues. J gave up 7 bases and V 0 bases, and 11 bases lay outside the gene matches. The germline V gene has CDR1 SGHDT and CDR2 YYEEEE. The CDR3 sequence: CASSLVGTGLYTGYTF. CDR3 nucleotides: TGTGCCAGCAGCTTGGTGGGGACAGGCCTATATACTGGCTACACCTTC.

The rearrangement joins TRBV7-8 to TRBJ2-6, with a possible D match to TRBD1 (6 bases). V gave up 6 bases and J gave up 4 bases, with 10 bases separating them. The CDR3 is made up of 14 amino acids. Germline V gene sequence: CDR1 SGHVS, CDR2 FQNEAQ. The CDR3 nucleotides are TGTGCCAGCAGACGGGACACCGGGGCCAACGTCCTGACTTTC. It codes for CASRRDTGANVLTF.

This chain joins TRBV13 and TRBJ2-1; 9 bases fit TRBD1. CDR3 size: 16 residues. J lost 4 bases, V lost 5 bases, and 9 bases had no gene match. Germline V gene sequence: CDR1 PRHDT, CDR2 FYEKMQ (reference sequence). The chain's CDR3 is CASSKTGGSIYNEQFF. DNA for the CDR3: TGTGCCAGCAGCAAAACAGGGGGCTCAATATACAATGAGCAGTTCTTC. Full variable domain (remainder filled in from reference TRBV13 and TRBJ2-1): AAGVIQSPRHLIKEKRETATLKCYPIPRHDTVYWYQQGPGQDPQFLISFYEKMQSDKGSIPDRFSAQQFSDYHSELNMSSLELGDSALYFCASSKTGGSIYNEQFFGPGTRLTVL.

The genes are TRBV10-3 and TRBJ1-4; D perhaps matches TRBD1 (6 bases). Germline CDR1 reads ENHRY; CDR2 reads SYGVKD. Trimming removed 4 bases from V and 8 bases from J, with 17 bases in between. This CDR3 spans 15 amino acids. CDR3 in DNA: TGTGCCATCAGTGTGGGGGGGGGCGAAGAGGAAAAACTGTTTTTT. This translates into CAISVGGGEEEKLFF.

This clonotype was observed many times. J is TRBJ2-3 and V is TRBV12-3 or TRBV12-4; 9 bases agree with TRBD2. V shed 5 bases and J 6 bases; nucleotides not matched to a gene: 12. The CDR3 runs to 16 residues. CDR3 residues: CASSQQGRGGADTQYF. CDR3 sequence (DNA): TGTGCCAGCAGTCAGCAGGGCCGCGGGGGGGCGGATACGCAGTATTTT.

This clonotype was counted ten times or more. The rearrangement links TRBV3-1 to TRBJ1-5; no firm D call. CDR1 and CDR2 (germline): LGHDT, YNNKEL (reference sequence). The length of the CDR3 is 15 residues. V was shortened by 0 bases and J by 1 base, with 7 bases between the two germline ends. The CDR3 loop reads CASSQDFRSNQPQHF. The CDR3 DNA reads TGTGCCAGCAGCCAAGATTTTAGGAGCAATCAGCCCCAGCATTTT.

A few counts support this clonotype. This rearrangement joins TRBV7-6 to TRBJ2-7; D is unresolved. Per germline, CDR1 SGHVS and CDR2 FNYEAQ. The CDR3 totals 15 residues. Between the trimmed V and J ends, which lost 5 bases and 3 bases, there was a span of 17 bases. CDR3 DNA sequence: TGTGCCAGCAGCCCCGGAGTGAAGGGATACTACGAGCAGTACTTC. It yields the protein CASSPGVKGYYEQYF. Filled out from reference TRBV7-6 and TRBJ2-7, the complete variable domain reads GAGVSQSPRYKVTKRGQDVALRCDPISGHVSLYWYRQALGQGPEFLTYFNYEAQQDKSGLPNDRFSAERPEGSISTLTIQRTEQRDSAMYRCASSPGVKGYYEQYFGPGTRLTVT.

At least ten counts were recorded for this clonotype. Its ends do not fully match the called genes, so a read error is possible. The V gene is TRBV7-2, the J gene TRBJ1-1; no clear D. Germline CDR1 is SGHTA and CDR2 is FQGNSA. This CDR3 region has 16 residues. CDR3 DNA: TGTGCCAGCAGCTTAGTGTTCAGGCCGCCGAACCCTGAAGCTTTCTTT. Amino acids: CASSLVFRPPNPEAFF. Complete variable domain (other parts from reference TRBV7-2 and TRBJ1-1): GAGVSQSPSNKVTEKGKDVELRCDPISGHTALYWYRQSLGQGLEFLIYFQGNSAPDKSGLPSDRFSAERTGGSVSTLTIQRTQQEDSAVYLCASSLVFRPPNPEAFFGQGTRLTVV.

The chain recombines TRBV5-8 with TRBJ2-2; D is ambiguous. Per the germline V gene, CDR1 is SGHTS and CDR2 is YDEGEE. The CDR3 covers 16 residues. V was cut by 1 base and J by 0 bases, with 10 bases left in between. Here the CDR3 reads CASSLLGRSNTGELFF. In DNA, the CDR3 is TGTGCCAGCAGCTTGTTGGGCCGATCGAACACCGGGGAGCTGTTTTTT.

This clonotype was counted only a few times. This rearrangement joins TRBV6-5 to TRBJ1-2; D is ambiguous. V was shortened by 11 bases and J by 8 bases, with 21 bases between the two germline ends. Per germline, CDR1 MNHEY and CDR2 SVGAGI. The CDR3 extends over 13 amino acids. CDR3 sequence (DNA): TGTGCCGGCAATTACTCACTCGGCGGCGGCTACACCTTC. This gives the protein CAGNYSLGGGYTF.

Only a few counts were recorded for this clonotype. The J gene is TRBJ2-7, the V gene TRBV30, with D perhaps TRBD2 (5 bases). V shed 1 base and J shed 2 bases, with 12 bases lying between them. CDR1 and CDR2 (germline): GTSNPN, SVGIG (reference sequence). The CDR3 is 14 amino acids. In DNA, the CDR3 is TGTGCCTGGAGTGCGGGGTCCCCTCCCTACGAGCAGTACTTC. Translated: CAWSAGSPPYEQYF.

The chain joins TRBV10-3 to TRBJ2-3; D is undetermined. Germline CDR1 and CDR2: ENHRY and SYGVKD. Trimming took off 1 base at V and 5 bases at J, with 7 bases between the two ends. The CDR3 totals 13 residues. CDR3 loop: CAISELAKDTQYF. DNA of the CDR3: TGTGCCATCAGTGAGTTGGCTAAAGATACGCAGTATTTT.

The V gene is TRBV5-1, the J gene TRBJ2-2; 7 bases align to TRBD1. The CDR3 is 16 residues long. Germline CDR1 reads SGHRS; CDR2 reads YFSETQ. Trimming cost V 0 bases and J 5 bases; bases outside gene matches: 7. The CDR3 here is CASSLGDRVLTGELFF. CDR3 bases: TGCGCCAGCAGCTTGGGAGACAGGGTCTTGACCGGGGAGCTGTTTTTT.

This clonotype came up a few times. V and J are TRBV7-2 and TRBJ2-5; D remains unclear. Trimming pared 5 bases from V and 3 bases from J, leaving 10 bases between. Germline V gene lookup returns CDR1 SGHTA and CDR2 FQGNSA. The CDR3 sequence is 13 residues long. CDR3 coding DNA: TGTGCCAGCAGCCCTCCGTTTGAAGAGACCCAGTACTTC. Encoded protein: CASSPPFEETQYF.

This clonotype was seen a few times. CDR3 coding DNA: TGTGCCAGCAGCTCCCCGTTTGAAAACTATGGCTACACCTTC. Amino acid sequence: CASSSPFENYGYTF. The rearrangement joins TRBV11-2 to TRBJ1-2; D gene ambiguous. Germline V gene data show CDR1 as SGHAT and CDR2 as FQNNGV. V gave up 4 bases and J gave up 2 bases, with 11 bases separating them. The CDR3 length is 14 residues.

The table lists this clonotype with many counts. This chain connects TRBV30 to TRBJ2-2, with 10 bases lining up with TRBD1. The germline CDR1 and CDR2 sequences are GTSNPN and SVGIG (reference sequence). V lost 5 bases, J lost 5 bases, and 5 bases stayed unmatched. The CDR3 sequence is 14 residues long. The CDR3 protein is CAWGDRGPTGELFF. The CDR3 DNA sequence: TGTGCCTGGGGAGACAGGGGGCCGACCGGGGAGCTGTTTTTT.

In this sample, this clonotype turned up a few times. The chain couples TRBV29-1 to TRBJ2-3; 9 nucleotides match TRBD1. J lost 11 bases, V lost 2 bases, and 8 bases had no gene match. Germline loops: CDR1 SQVTM, CDR2 ANQGSEA. The CDR3 runs to 13 residues. The CDR3 coding sequence is TGCAGCGTTGAAACAAACAGGGGGCGAGGGCAGTATTTT. This sequence encodes CSVETNRGRGQYF.

In the case of this clonotype: Since a much larger clone is just one base distant, this may be a read error. The chain couples TRBV20-1 to TRBJ1-1; possibly TRBD1 for D (5 bases). The CDR3 runs to 12 residues. Germline assignment: CDR1 DFQATT and CDR2 SNEGSKA (reference sequence). The CDR3 coding sequence is TGCAGTGCTGGGGGGAAGAACACTGAAGCTCTCTTT. Amino acid sequence: CSAGGKNTEALF.

This clonotype was seen repeatedly, ten times or more. The chain links TRBV30 to TRBJ1-5; 8 bases agree with TRBD1. The CDR3 runs 17 residues. The junction had 9 bases not matched to a gene; V was cut back by 2 bases and J by 0 bases. Germline lookup yields CDR1 GTSNPN and CDR2 SVGIG (reference sequence). This chain's CDR3 is CAWSSDRGPYSNQPQHF. CDR3 nucleotide sequence: TGTGCCTGGAGTAGCGACAGGGGTCCGTATAGCAATCAGCCCCAGCATTTT.

This clonotype was observed a handful of times. The V and J genes are TRBV10-1 and TRBJ1-1; possible D gene TRBD1, 5 bases. Trimming stripped 0 bases from V and 10 bases from J, with 15 bases between. CDR3 length equals 14 residues. Germline loops: CDR1 WNHNN, CDR2 SYGVQD (reference sequence). The DNA for the CDR3 is TGCGCCAGCAGTGAGTCGACAGTCGCGGGGAGAGCTTTCTTT. Amino acid sequence: CASSESTVAGRAFF.

This clonotype appeared a few times. The chain employs TRBV5-1 and TRBJ1-4, with D unclear. V was shortened by 3 bases and J by 8 bases, with 14 bases between the two germline ends. Germline CDR1 is SGHRS and CDR2 is YFSETQ. The CDR3 loop spans 14 amino acids. The CDR3 sequence is CASSSPEGGEKLFF. The CDR3 DNA follows: TGCGCCAGCAGCTCACCAGAGGGAGGCGAAAAACTGTTTTTT.

The chain joins TRBV20-1 to TRBJ2-7, with D hard to call. Germline-derived CDR1 and CDR2 are DFQATT and SNEGSKA (reference sequence). The germline V and J ends were trimmed by 3 bases and 6 bases, with 18 bases remaining between them. The CDR3 is made up of 14 amino acids. The CDR3 sequence: CSARFQNHHREQYF. CDR3 bases: TGCAGTGCTAGGTTTCAGAATCACCACCGCGAGCAGTACTTC.

This clonotype turned up a few times. J is TRBJ2-1 and V is TRBV27; TRBD2 aligns across 15 bases. This CDR3 contains 18 residues. Germline CDR1 is MNHEY and CDR2 is SMNVEV (reference sequence). Losses at the gene ends were 1 base for V and 7 bases for J; bases not matched to a gene: 8. CDR3 loop: CASSLWEGLAGGQNEQFF. The CDR3 bases are TGTGCCAGCAGTTTATGGGAAGGACTAGCGGGGGGGCAGAATGAGCAGTTCTTC.

This clonotype came up a few times. The chain recombines TRBV3-1 with TRBJ1-5, with a possible D match to TRBD1 (6 bases). In germline, CDR1 is LGHDT, CDR2 YNNKEL (reference sequence). This CDR3 is built from 14 residues. Trimming cost V 0 bases and J 5 bases, with 8 bases left between them. This chain's CDR3 is CASSQDYRDQPQHF. CDR3 coding DNA: TGTGCCAGCAGCCAAGATTACAGGGATCAGCCCCAGCATTTT.

This clonotype was seen repeatedly, ten times or more. This rearrangement joins TRBV18 to TRBJ2-7; TRBD2 agrees at 7 bases. The CDR3 length is 14 residues. The germline V gene has CDR1 KGHSH and CDR2 LQKENI. The V gene end was trimmed by 4 bases and the J gene end by 7 bases; junction bases not matched to a gene: 10. CDR3 coding DNA: TGTGCCAGCTCACTGCGGGGACTAAACCGGGAGCAGTACTTC. Its translation: CASSLRGLNREQYF.

This clonotype has a handful of counts. The rearrangement links TRBV20-1 to TRBJ2-2; 12 nucleotides line up with TRBD2. The germline V gene has CDR1 DFQATT and CDR2 SNEGSKA (reference sequence). The V and J ends lost 2 bases and 4 bases, in that order; junction bases with no gene match: 11. The length of the CDR3 is 18 residues. The CDR3 sequence is CSARYPSGGAIGTGELFF. The CDR3 bases are TGCAGTGCTAGATATCCTAGCGGGGGGGCAATCGGCACCGGGGAGCTGTTTTTT.

V usage is TRBV27 and J usage is TRBJ1-6; D is unresolved. The CDR3 length is 13 residues. V was pared by 3 bases and J by 5 bases, with 5 bases between. The germline V gene encodes CDR1 MNHEY and CDR2 SMNVEV (reference sequence). The CDR3 sequence is CASSLQDNSPLHF. CDR3 DNA: TGTGCCAGCAGTTTGCAGGATAATTCACCCCTCCACTTT.

CDR3 in amino acids: CASSLPPGLSSYEQYF. Written as DNA, the CDR3 is TGTGCCAGCAGTTTACCCCCGGGGCTCAGCTCCTACGAGCAGTACTTC. This chain joins TRBV6-1 and TRBJ2-7; either TRBD1 or TRBD2 may supply D (5 bases each). Germline CDR1 reads MNHNS; CDR2 reads SASEGT. Trimming took 5 bases from V and 0 from J, leaving 17 bases between them. The CDR3 totals 16 residues.

This clonotype was recorded a few times. This rearrangement joins TRBV6-5 to TRBJ1-4, with D unclear. Germline lookup yields CDR1 MNHEY and CDR2 SVGAGI. The CDR3 loop spans 13 amino acids. The V end was cut by 2 bases, the J end by 1 base, with 2 bases between. As DNA, the CDR3 is TGTGCCAGCAGTTACGGAACTAATGAAAAACTGTTTTTT. It is translated as CASSYGTNEKLFF.

This clonotype was counted only a few times. V is TRBV5-6 and J is TRBJ1-1; a possible D gene is TRBD1 (5 bases). The CDR3 loop spans 14 amino acids. Germline assignment: CDR1 SGHDT and CDR2 YYEEEE. Trimming left V 2 bases short and J 5 bases short, with 13 bases between. CDR3 sequence reads: CASSFRGIWTEAFF. In DNA form, the CDR3 reads TGTGCCAGCAGCTTCCGGGGGATTTGGACTGAAGCTTTCTTT.